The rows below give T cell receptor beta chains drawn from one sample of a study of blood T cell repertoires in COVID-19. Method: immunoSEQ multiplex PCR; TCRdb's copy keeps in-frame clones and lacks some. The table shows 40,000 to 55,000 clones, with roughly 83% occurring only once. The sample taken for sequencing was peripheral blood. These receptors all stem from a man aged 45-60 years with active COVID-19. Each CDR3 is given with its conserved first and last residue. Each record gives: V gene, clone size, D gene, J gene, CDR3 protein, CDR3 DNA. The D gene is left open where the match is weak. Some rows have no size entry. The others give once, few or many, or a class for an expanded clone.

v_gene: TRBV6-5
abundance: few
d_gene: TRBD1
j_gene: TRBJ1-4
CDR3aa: CASKDREYKEKLFF
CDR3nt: TGTGCCAGCAAAGACAGGGAGTATAAGGAAAAACTGTTTTTT

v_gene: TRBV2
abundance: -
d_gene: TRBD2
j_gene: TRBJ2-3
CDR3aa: CASSGGTLVSTDTQYF
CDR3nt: TGTGCCAGCAGCGGGGGGACCTTAGTAAGCACAGATACGCAGTATTTT

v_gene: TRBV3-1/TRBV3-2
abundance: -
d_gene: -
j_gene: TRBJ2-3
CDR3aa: CASSPRGSTDTQYF
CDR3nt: TGTGCCAGCAGCCCACGGGGATCCACAGATACGCAGTATTTT

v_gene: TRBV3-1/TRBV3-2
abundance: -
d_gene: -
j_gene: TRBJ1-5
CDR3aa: CASSQDRSGGQPQHF
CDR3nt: TGTGCCAGCAGCCAAGATAGGTCTGGAGGTCAGCCCCAGCATTTT

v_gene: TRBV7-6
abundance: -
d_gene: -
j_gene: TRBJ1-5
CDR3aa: CASSLWNRELSNQPQHF
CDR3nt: TGTGCCAGCAGCTTATGGAACAGGGAATTGAGCAATCAGCCCCAGCATTTT

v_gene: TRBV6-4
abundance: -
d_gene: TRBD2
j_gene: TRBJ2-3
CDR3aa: CASSDSPGSGGIDTQYF
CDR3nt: TGTGCCAGCAGTGACTCCCCGGGAAGCGGGGGGATTGATACGCAGTATTTT

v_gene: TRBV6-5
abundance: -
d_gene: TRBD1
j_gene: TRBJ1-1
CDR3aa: CASKEGAEGEAFF
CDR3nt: TGTGCCAGCAAGGAGGGGGCCGAGGGTGAAGCTTTCTTT

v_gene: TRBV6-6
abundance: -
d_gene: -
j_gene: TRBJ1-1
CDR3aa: CASSYSQNTEAFF
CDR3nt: TGTGCCAGCAGTTACTCACAGAACACTGAAGCTTTCTTT

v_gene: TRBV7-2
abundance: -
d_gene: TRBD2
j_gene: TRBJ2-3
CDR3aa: CASSLRRGGGTSTDTQYF
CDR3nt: TGTGCCAGCAGCTTACGACGGGGCGGGGGGACTAGCACAGATACGCAGTATTTT

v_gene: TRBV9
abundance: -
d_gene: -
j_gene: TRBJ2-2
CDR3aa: CASSVKAGTGELFF
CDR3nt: TGTGCCAGCAGCGTAAAGGCAGGGACCGGGGAGCTGTTTTTT

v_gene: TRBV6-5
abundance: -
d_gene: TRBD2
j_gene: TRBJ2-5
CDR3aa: CASSYSLGEGQETQYF
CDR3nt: TGTGCCAGCAGTTACTCGCTTGGGGAGGGCCAAGAGACCCAGTACTTC

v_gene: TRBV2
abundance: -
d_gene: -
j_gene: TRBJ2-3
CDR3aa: CATGEDFFTAQYF
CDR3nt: TGTGCCACCGGGGAAGACTTCTTCACCGCGCAGTATTTT